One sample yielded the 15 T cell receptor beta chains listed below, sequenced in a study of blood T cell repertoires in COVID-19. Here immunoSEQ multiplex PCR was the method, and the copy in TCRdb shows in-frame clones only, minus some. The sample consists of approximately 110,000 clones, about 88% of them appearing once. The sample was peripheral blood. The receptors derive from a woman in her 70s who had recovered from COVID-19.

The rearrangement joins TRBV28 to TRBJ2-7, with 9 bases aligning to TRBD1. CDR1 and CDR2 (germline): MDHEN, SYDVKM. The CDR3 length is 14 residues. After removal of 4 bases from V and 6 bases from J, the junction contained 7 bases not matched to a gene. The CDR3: CASSSGTGFSEQYF. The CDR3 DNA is TGTGCCAGCAGTTCCGGGACAGGGTTCTCCGAGCAGTACTTC.

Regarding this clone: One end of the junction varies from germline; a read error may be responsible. The CDR3 reads CASSPRLVSYTEQFF. In DNA form, the CDR3 reads TGTGCCAGTAGTCCCCGACTAGTATCTTACACTGAGCAGTTCTTC. The genes are TRBV19 and TRBJ2-1; tentative D call: TRBD2 (6 bases). Germline CDR1 and CDR2: LNHDA and SQIVND (reference sequence). The CDR3 length is 15 residues.

CDR3 in amino acids: CASSLGLDTDTQYF. The CDR3 region has the DNA TGCGCCAGCAGCTTGGGACTCGACACAGATACGCAGTATTTT. The genes are TRBV5-1 and TRBJ2-3; D remains unclear. CDR3 size: 14 residues. CDR1 is SGHRS, CDR2 YFSETQ, per germline. The V and J ends lost 0 bases and 2 bases respectively, with 7 bases between them.

DNA for the CDR3: TGTGCCTGGAGTGTAATTGTGGCAGGGGGAGCCCAGTACTTC. This encodes CAWSVIVAGGAQYF. The J gene is TRBJ2-5, the V gene TRBV30; TRBD1 agrees at 7 bases. Trimming took 0 bases from V and 9 from J; bases not matched to a gene: 10. Per the germline V gene, CDR1 is GTSNPN and CDR2 is SVGIG (reference sequence). CDR3 length: 14 amino acids.

The CDR3 nucleotides read TGTGCCAGCAGTTACGGTCAGATCACTGAAGCTTTCTTT. It encodes CASSYGQITEAFF. The J gene is TRBJ1-1, the V gene TRBV6-6; no clear D gene. Germline CDR1 reads MNHNY; CDR2 reads SVGAGI (reference sequence). The CDR3 consists of 13 residues. Trimming removed 2 bases from V and 4 bases from J, with 8 bases in between.

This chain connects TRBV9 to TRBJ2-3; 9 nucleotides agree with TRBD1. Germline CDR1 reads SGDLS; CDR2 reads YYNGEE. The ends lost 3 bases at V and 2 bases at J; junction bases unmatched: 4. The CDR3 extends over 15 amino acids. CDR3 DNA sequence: TGTGCCAGCAGCGGCCGGGACAGGGTCACAGATACGCAGTATTTT. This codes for CASSGRDRVTDTQYF. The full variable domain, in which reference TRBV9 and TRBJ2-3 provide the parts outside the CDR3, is DSGVTQTPKHLITATGQRVTLRCSPRSGDLSVYWYQQSLDQGLQFLIQYYNGEERAKGNILERFSAQQFPDLHSELNLSSLELGDSALYFCASSGRDRVTDTQYFGPGTRLTVL.

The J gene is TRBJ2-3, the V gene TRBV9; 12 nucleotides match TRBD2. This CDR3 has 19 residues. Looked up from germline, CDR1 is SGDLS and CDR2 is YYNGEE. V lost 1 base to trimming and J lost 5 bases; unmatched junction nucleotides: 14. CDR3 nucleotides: TGTGCCAGCAGCGTACCCCTTGGGCTAGCGGGGGGGCCAAGAGATACGCAGTATTTT. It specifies CASSVPLGLAGGPRDTQYF.

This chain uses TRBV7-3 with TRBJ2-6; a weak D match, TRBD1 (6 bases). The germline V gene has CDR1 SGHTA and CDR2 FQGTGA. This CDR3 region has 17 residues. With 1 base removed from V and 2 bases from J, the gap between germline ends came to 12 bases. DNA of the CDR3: TGTGCCAGCAGCTTAAACGCAAGGGGGACTGGGGCCAACGTCCTGACTTTC. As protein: CASSLNARGTGANVLTF.

This CDR3 reads CASGSFTGNPYNEQFF. Here the CDR3 DNA reads TGTGCCAGCGGAAGCTTCACAGGGAACCCCTACAATGAGCAGTTCTTC. This chain links TRBV27 with TRBJ2-1, with a tentative D call TRBD1 (6 bases). V lost 8 bases, J lost 2 bases, and 19 bases lay in between. Germline V gene lookup returns CDR1 MNHEY and CDR2 SMNVEV (reference sequence). The length of the CDR3 is 16 residues.

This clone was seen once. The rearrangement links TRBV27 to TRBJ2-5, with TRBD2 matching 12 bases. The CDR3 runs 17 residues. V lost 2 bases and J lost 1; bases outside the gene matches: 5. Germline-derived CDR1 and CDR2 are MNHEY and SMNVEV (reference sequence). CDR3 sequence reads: CASSLGKGLAGQETQYF. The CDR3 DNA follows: TGTGCCAGCAGTTTAGGGAAGGGACTAGCGGGCCAAGAGACCCAGTACTTC.

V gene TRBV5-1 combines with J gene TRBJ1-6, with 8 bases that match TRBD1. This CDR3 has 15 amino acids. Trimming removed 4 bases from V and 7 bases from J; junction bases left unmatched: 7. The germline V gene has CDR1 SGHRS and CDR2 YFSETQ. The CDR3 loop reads CASSATGESNSPLHF. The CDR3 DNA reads TGCGCCAGCAGCGCGACAGGGGAAAGCAATTCACCCCTCCACTTT.

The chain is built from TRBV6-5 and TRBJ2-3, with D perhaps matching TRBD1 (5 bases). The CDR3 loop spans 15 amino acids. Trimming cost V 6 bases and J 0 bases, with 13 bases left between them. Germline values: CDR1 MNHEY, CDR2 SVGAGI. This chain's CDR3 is CASRRQGTSTDTQYF. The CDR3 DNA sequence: TGTGCCAGCAGGAGGCAGGGTACGAGCACAGATACGCAGTATTTT.

The DNA for the CDR3 is TGTGCCAGCAGCCCACAGGGCGATAGCAATCAGCCCCAGCATTTT. Its translation: CASSPQGDSNQPQHF. The V gene is TRBV9, the J gene TRBJ1-5; perhaps TRBD1 as D (6 bases). Between the trimmed V and J ends, which lost 4 bases and 0 bases, there was a span of 11 bases. In germline, CDR1 is SGDLS, CDR2 YYNGEE. CDR3 length: 15 residues.

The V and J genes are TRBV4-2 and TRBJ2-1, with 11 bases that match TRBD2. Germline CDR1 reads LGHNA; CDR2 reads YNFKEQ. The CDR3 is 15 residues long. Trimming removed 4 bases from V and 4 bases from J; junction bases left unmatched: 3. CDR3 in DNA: TGTGCCAGCAGCCGGGGACTAGCGGATTACAATGAGCAGTTCTTC. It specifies CASSRGLADYNEQFF.

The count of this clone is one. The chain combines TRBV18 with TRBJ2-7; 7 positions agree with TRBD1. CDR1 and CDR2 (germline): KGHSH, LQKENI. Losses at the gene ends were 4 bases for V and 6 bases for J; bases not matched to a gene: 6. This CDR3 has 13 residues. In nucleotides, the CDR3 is TGTGCCAGCTCACTGCTACAGGGGTCCGAGCAGTACTTC. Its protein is CASSLLQGSEQYF.